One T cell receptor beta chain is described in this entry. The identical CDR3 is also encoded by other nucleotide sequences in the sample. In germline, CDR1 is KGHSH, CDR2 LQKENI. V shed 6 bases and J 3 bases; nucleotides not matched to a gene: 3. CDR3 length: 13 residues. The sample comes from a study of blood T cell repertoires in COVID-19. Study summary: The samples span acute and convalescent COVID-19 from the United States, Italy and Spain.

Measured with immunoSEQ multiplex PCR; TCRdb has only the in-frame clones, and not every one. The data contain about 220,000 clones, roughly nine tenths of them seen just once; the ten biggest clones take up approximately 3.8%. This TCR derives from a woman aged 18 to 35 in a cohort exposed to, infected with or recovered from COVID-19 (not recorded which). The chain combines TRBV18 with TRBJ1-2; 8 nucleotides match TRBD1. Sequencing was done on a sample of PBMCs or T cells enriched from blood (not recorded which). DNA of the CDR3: TGTGCCAGCTCGGTACAGGGGGACTATGGCTACACCTTC. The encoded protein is CASSVQGDYGYTF.